This TCR beta chain was sequenced for a study of CD4+ T cells in melanoma. Findings and limits, study-wide: Neoantigen-specific CD4+ T cells in melanoma reportedly had diverse differentiation states. CD8+ T cell, macrophage and B cell function reportedly correlated with neoantigen-specific CD4+ T cells.

Points on this clone: No antigen is known for it.

Germline CDR1 reads SGHRS; CDR2 reads YFSETQ. Trimming removed 0 bases from V and 0 bases from J; junction bases left unmatched: 8. The CDR3 sequence is 17 residues long. Using immunoSEQ multiplex PCR, the repertoire was profiled, and TCRdb retains in-frame clones only, with some absent. Here the sample spans 140,000 or so clones, 92% being singletons. This TCR came from a human donor with melanoma. V gene TRBV5-1 combines with J gene TRBJ2-7, with TRBD2 matching 8 bases. CDR3 residues: CASSLGPSGLSSYEQYF. Here the CDR3 DNA reads TGCGCCAGCAGCTTGGGCCCTAGCGGGCTGAGCTCCTACGAGCAGTACTTC. The variable domain in full, completed from reference TRBV5-1 and TRBJ2-7, reads KAGVTQTPRYLIKTRGQQVTLSCSPISGHRSVSWYQQTPGQGLQFLFEYFSETQRNKGNFPGRFSGRQFSNSRSEMNVSTLELGDSALYLCASSLGPSGLSSYEQYFGPGTRLTVT.